The clone carrying this TCR beta chain was seen many times. Its cognate antigen is unknown. A junction end diverges from the germline sequence, so it may reflect a read error. 5'RACE generated cDNA with 10-nucleotide random UMIs. TCRdb itself ran the 5' RACE reads through MiXCR, one entry per CDR3 protein. The sample consists of over 60,000 distinct CDR3 sequences, under 5.5% of them appearing once. The CDR3 is 16 residues long. CDR1 is ENHRY, CDR2 SYGVKD, per germline. The data were taken from a study of neurological immune-mediated disorders. Study-level points and caveats: The study found the most TCR clonal expansion in HTLV-1-associated myelopathy and the least in multiple sclerosis, below healthy controls.

Material: PBMCs. The receptor was derived from a woman in her 50s with multiple sclerosis. This chain uses TRBV10-3 with TRBJ1-5; 9 positions agree with TRBD1. In DNA form, the CDR3 reads TGTGCCATCAGTGAGGGGGACAGGGTTTGGAATCAGCCCCAGAATTTT. As protein: CAISEGDRVWNQPQNF.